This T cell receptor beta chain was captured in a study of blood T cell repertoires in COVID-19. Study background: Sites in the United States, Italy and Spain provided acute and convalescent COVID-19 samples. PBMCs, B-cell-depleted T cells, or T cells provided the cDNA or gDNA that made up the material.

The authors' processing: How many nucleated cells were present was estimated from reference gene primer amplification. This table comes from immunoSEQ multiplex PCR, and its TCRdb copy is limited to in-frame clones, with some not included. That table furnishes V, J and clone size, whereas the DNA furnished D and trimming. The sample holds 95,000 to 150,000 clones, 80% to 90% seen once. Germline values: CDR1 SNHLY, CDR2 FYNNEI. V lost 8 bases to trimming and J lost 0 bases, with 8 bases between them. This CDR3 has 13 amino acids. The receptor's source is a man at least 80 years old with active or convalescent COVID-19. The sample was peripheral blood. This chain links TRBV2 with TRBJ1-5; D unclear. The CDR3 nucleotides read TGTGCCAGCGAGGGAGATAGCAATCAGCCCCAGCATTTT. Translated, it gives CASEGDSNQPQHF.